The T cell receptor (beta chain) described here comes from a study of blood T cell repertoires in COVID-19. The wider study: T cells, B-cell-depleted T cells, or PBMCs supplied cDNA or gDNA.

Authors' processing steps: Amplification of reference gene primers provided the estimated nucleated cell counts. Using immunoSEQ multiplex PCR, the repertoire was profiled, and TCRdb retains in-frame clones only, with some absent. V and J calls and clone size are those listed in that table; D and trimming were worked out from the DNA. The sample shows 120,000 to 150,000 clones, under 90% of them seen only once. Germline V gene data show CDR1 as SNHLY and CDR2 as FYNNEI. The CDR3 loop spans 14 amino acids. V lost 6 bases to trimming and J lost 4 bases, with 16 bases between them. Sequenced input: peripheral blood. The sequence derives from a human donor in a cohort sampled during active COVID-19. The chain is built from TRBV2 and TRBJ2-7; perhaps TRBD1 as D (6 bases). CDR3 DNA sequence: TGTGCCAGCAGCACACAGGGTGGGAAATACGAGCAGTACTTC. Its translation: CASSTQGGKYEQYF.